This section outlines one T cell receptor (beta chain) sequence together with its context. Its antigen is not identified. Germline CDR1 and CDR2: MRHNA and SNTAGT. The CDR3 spans 16 residues. The V segment lost 6 bases and the J segment 1 base; nucleotides outside the gene matches: 4. This sample is part of a study of cytomegalovirus exposure and HLA in healthy donors. Study observations and caveats: HLA allele associations emerged for about 16,000 TCR beta sequences in a later analysis, at 0.05 false discovery rate.

A multiplex PCR was run with 60 Vbeta primers and 13 Jbeta primers. Data came from immunoSEQ multiplex PCR; TCRdb stores just in-frame clones and leaves some out. Of about 200,000 clones listed, 60% to 80% are singletons. The V call is TRBV6-4, the J call TRBJ2-5; 14 positions match TRBD2. The sample was PBMCs. The receptor was derived from a male donor in good health and CMV-seronegative. CDR3 region: CASSAGTSGSQETQYF. The CDR3 coding sequence is TGTGCCAGCAGCGCCGGGACTAGCGGGAGCCAAGAGACCCAGTACTTC.